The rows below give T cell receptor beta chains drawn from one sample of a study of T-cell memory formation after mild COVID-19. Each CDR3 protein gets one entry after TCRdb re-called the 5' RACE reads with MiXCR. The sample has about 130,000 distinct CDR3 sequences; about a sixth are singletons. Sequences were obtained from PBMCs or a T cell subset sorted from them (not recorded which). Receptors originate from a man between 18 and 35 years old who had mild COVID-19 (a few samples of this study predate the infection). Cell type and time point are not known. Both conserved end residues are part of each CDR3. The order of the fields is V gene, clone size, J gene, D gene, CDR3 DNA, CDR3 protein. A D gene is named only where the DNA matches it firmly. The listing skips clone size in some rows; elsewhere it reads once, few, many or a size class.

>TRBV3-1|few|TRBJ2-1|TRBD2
TGTGCCAGCAGCCTGGGCGGGACTAGCGGAACCAATGAGCAGTTCTTC
CASSLGGTSGTNEQFF
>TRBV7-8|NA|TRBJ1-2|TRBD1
TGTGCCAGCAGCTTCAGGGGGCGCGACTATGGCTACACCTTC
CASSFRGRDYGYTF
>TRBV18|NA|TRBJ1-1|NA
TGTGCCAGCTCACCACGTCTCGGGACGAACACTGAAGCTTTCTTT
CASSPRLGTNTEAFF
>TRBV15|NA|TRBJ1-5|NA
TGTGCCACCAGCAGAGATCATAGGGATAGCAATCAGCCCCAGCATTTT
CATSRDHRDSNQPQHF
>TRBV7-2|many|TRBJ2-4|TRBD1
TGTGCCAGCAGCTCCATGACAGGGGGAGGGCGGGAAAACATTCAGTACTTC
CASSSMTGGGRENIQYF
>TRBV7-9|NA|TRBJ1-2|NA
TGTGCCAGCAGCTCAGCGGGACGGCGGATGAACTATGGCTACACCTTC
CASSSAGRRMNYGYTF
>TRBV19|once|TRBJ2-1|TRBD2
TGTGCCAGTAGTCCAGCCCGGACTAGCGGGGGTTACAATGAGCAGTTCTTC
CASSPARTSGGYNEQFF
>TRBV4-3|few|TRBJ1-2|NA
TGCGCCAGCAGCCAAGATCGGATTCTGAACTATGGCTACACCTTC
CASSQDRILNYGYTF
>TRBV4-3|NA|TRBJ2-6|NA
TGCGCCAGCAGCCCTAGGAGGGGTTCTGGGGCCAACGTCCTGACTTTC
CASSPRRGSGANVLTF
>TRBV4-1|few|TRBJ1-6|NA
TGCGCCAGCAGCCGAGGGGAGAGCTCCTATAATTCACCCCTCCACTTT
CASSRGESSYNSPLHF
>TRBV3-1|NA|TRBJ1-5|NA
TGTGCCAGCAGCCAAGGCACATATCAGCCCCAGCATTTT
CASSQGTYQPQHF
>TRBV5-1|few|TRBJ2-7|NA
TGCGCCAGCAGCTTTGGGACCCGATACGAGCAGTACTTC
CASSFGTRYEQYF
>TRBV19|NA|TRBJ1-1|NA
TGTGCCAGTAGACGAGGACAGTTGAACACTGAAGCTTTCTTT
CASRRGQLNTEAFF
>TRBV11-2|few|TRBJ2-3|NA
TGTGCCAGCAGGTTGGCCGGGCGCCGCACAGATACGCAGTATTTT
CASRLAGRRTDTQYF
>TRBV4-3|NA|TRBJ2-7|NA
TGCGCCAGCAGCCAAGTTTTACAGGGTACCTACGAGCAGTACTTC
CASSQVLQGTYEQYF
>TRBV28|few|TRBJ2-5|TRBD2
TGTGCCAGCAGTTTAGGATACGCGGGGGAAGAGACCCAGTACTTC
CASSLGYAGEETQYF
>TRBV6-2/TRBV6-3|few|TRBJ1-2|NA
TGTGCTACCGGGATTGCCGACTATGGCTACACCTTC
CATGIADYGYTF
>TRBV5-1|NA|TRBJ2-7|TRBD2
TGCGCCAGCAGCTTATTGACTAGCGGGGCCAGCTCCTACGAGCAGTACTTC
CASSLLTSGASSYEQYF
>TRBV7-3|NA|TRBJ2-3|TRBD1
TGTGCCAGCAGCAAAGGGACAGGCACAGATACGCAGTATTTT
CASSKGTGTDTQYF
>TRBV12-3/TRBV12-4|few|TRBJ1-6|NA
TGTGCCAGCAGTTGGGGGGGAGGGTTGGACAATTCACCCCTCCACTTT
CASSWGGGLDNSPLHF
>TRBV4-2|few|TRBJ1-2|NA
TGTGCCAGCAGCCAAGACAGGGGAGGCTACACCTTC
CASSQDRGGYTF
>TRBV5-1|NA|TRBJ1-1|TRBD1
TGCGCCAGCAGGAGGACAGGGCAGAACCAGGCTTTCTTT
CASRRTGQNQAFF
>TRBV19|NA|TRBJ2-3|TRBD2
TGTGCCACCCGACTAGCGGGGGATAGCACAGATACGCAGTATTTT
CATRLAGDSTDTQYF
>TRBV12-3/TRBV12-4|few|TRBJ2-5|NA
TGTGCCAGCAGTTTTAGGGGGGGCGGGGAGACCCAGTACTTC
CASSFRGGGETQYF
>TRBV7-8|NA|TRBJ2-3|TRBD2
TGTGCCAGCAGCCGAGAACTAGCGGGGGGAACTAGCACAGATACGCAGTATTTT
CASSRELAGGTSTDTQYF